The 28 T cell receptor beta chains reported below all come from one sample, sequenced in a study of identical twins. In TCRdb, the 5' RACE reads were re-called with MiXCR into one record per CDR3 protein. The sample gives 1.5 million to 2 million distinct CDR3 sequences, about 32% of which show up once; 0.25% to 0.3% is in the top ten. The specimen sequenced was cord blood. The origin of the receptors is a newborn girl in good health.

J is TRBJ2-5 and V is TRBV5-1, with D unresolved. This CDR3 region has 15 residues. Trimming cost V 4 bases and J 2 bases, with 15 bases left between them. CDR1 SGHRS and CDR2 YFSETQ come from the germline V gene. Here the CDR3 DNA reads TGCGCCAGCAGCACACTTCTGGGCACGCAAGAGACCCAGTACTTC. Translating it yields CASSTLLGTQETQYF.

The chain carries TRBV12-3 or TRBV12-4 and TRBJ1-1; D not certain. V was trimmed by 1 base and J by 1 base, leaving 10 bases between them. This CDR3 is 15 amino acids long. The CDR3 protein is CASSLDEGRNTEAFF. CDR3 nucleotides: TGTGCCAGCAGTTTAGATGAGGGAAGGAACACTGAAGCTTTCTTT.

The V call is TRBV28, the J call TRBJ2-4; TRBD1 aligns across 7 bases. CDR3 length equals 17 residues. V shed 5 bases and J 15 bases; nucleotides not matched to a gene: 25. CDR1 and CDR2 (germline): MDHEN, SYDVKM. The CDR3 DNA sequence: TGTGCCAGCAGTCGGCCCCTACAGGGGCTCTCCAACAACGAGCGGTACTTC. It yields the protein CASSRPLQGLSNNERYF. Variable domain in full (rest from reference TRBV28 and TRBJ2-4): DVKVTQSSRYLVKRTGEKVFLECVQDMDHENMFWYRQDPGLGLRLIYFSYDVKMKEKGDIPEGYSVSREKKERFSLILESASTNQTSMYLCASSRPLQGLSNNERYFGAGTRLSVL.

This clonotype was recorded once. The chain couples TRBV20-1 to TRBJ2-1; D may be TRBD2 (6 bases). With the DNA end fitting TRBJ2-7 better, the J assignment may be wrong. The CDR3 length is 14 residues. CDR1 and CDR2 (germline): DFQATT, SNEGSKA (reference sequence). The CDR3, as DNA: TGCAGTGCGCCGTCTAGCGTCTCCTACAATGAGCAGTACTTC. Translating it yields CSAPSSVSYNEQYF.

This clonotype turned up a few times. V and J are TRBV20-1 and TRBJ1-2; 7 bases line up with TRBD1. Germline V gives CDR1 DFQATT, CDR2 SNEGSKA (reference sequence). This CDR3 has 13 amino acids. V was clipped by 2 bases and J by 4 bases; unmatched bases: 4. In nucleotides, the CDR3 is TGCAGTGCTAGACAGGGGGTTGCCTATGGCTACACCTTC. Residues: CSARQGVAYGYTF.

This clonotype was seen more than once but under ten times. The chain employs TRBV4-1 and TRBJ1-4, with D possibly TRBD1 on 5 matching bases. Between the trimmed V and J ends, which lost 6 bases and 7 bases, there was a span of 12 bases. Germline loops: CDR1 MGHRA, CDR2 YSYEKL. This CDR3 has 13 residues. The CDR3 spells CASRRAGGEKLFF. CDR3 DNA: TGCGCCAGCAGGCGGGCTGGGGGTGAAAAACTGTTTTTT.

The genes are TRBV5-5 and TRBJ1-2, with D possibly being TRBD1 (6 bases). CDR3 size: 15 residues. Germline loops: CDR1 SGHKS, CDR2 YYEKEE (reference sequence). Trimming left V 2 bases short and J 2 bases short, with 13 bases between. The chain's CDR3 is CASSFNWGPNYGYTF. DNA for the CDR3: TGTGCCAGCAGCTTCAATTGGGGGCCCAACTATGGCTACACCTTC.

The rearrangement joins TRBV6-5 to TRBJ2-1, with TRBD2 matching over 15 bases. The V and J ends lost 2 bases and 0 bases, in that order; junction bases with no gene match: 5. In germline, CDR1 is MNHEY, CDR2 SVGAGI. The CDR3 covers 19 residues. The CDR3 nucleotides read TGTGCCAGCAGTTACCTCGGACTAGCGGGGGGGGCCTCCTACAATGAGCAGTTCTTC. Translating it yields CASSYLGLAGGASYNEQFF.

This rearrangement joins TRBV20-1 to TRBJ2-7, with D possibly matching TRBD1 (6 bases). Germline CDR1 reads DFQATT; CDR2 reads SNEGSKA (reference sequence). V lost 6 bases and J lost 3, with 27 bases in between. CDR3 size: 17 residues. The CDR3 nucleotides read TGCAGTGCCCTACCCGTCCGGAACAGGGAAATGGGCTACGAGCAGTACTTC. Translated: CSALPVRNREMGYEQYF.

In its sample, this clonotype was seen many times. The chain carries TRBV3-1 and TRBJ2-7; 12 bases agree with TRBD2. The CDR3 consists of 14 residues. The ends lost 5 bases at V and 4 bases at J; junction bases unmatched: 3. CDR1 is LGHDT and CDR2 is YNNKEL in the germline V gene (reference sequence). CDR3 loop: CASSRLAGVYEQYF. The CDR3 DNA reads as TGTGCCAGCAGCAGACTAGCGGGAGTTTACGAGCAGTACTTC.

The chain is built from TRBV4-1 and TRBJ1-4; D is ambiguous. The CDR3 sequence is 15 residues long. Germline V gene sequence: CDR1 MGHRA, CDR2 YSYEKL. The ends were cut back, 1 base at V and 8 bases at J, with 14 bases in the middle. For the CDR3, the DNA is TGCGCCAGCAGCCAAGCCCCGTCGTATTTCGAAAAACTGTTTTTT. Encoded protein: CASSQAPSYFEKLFF.

The chain uses TRBV4-1 and TRBJ2-1, with TRBD2 identical over 10 bases. CDR3 length: 19 amino acids. J was trimmed by 8 bases and V by 4 bases; bases with no gene match: 20. The germline gives CDR1 MGHRA, CDR2 YSYEKL. CDR3 nucleotides: TGCGCCAGCAGCCTCCCTACTAAAGCGGGGGGGCAGATGATGTATGAGCAGTTCTTC. This sequence encodes CASSLPTKAGGQMMYEQFF.

V and J are TRBV4-1 and TRBJ1-1; 7 bases fit TRBD1. The length of the CDR3 is 13 residues. CDR1 is MGHRA, CDR2 YSYEKL, per germline. Trimming removed 4 bases from V and 9 bases from J; junction bases left unmatched: 8. For the CDR3, the DNA is TGCGCCAGCAGCCCGTTACAGGGGTCCCAAGCTTTCTTT. Its translation is CASSPLQGSQAFF.

This chain links TRBV2 with TRBJ2-3, with a weak D call TRBD1 (5 bases). This CDR3 is 16 amino acids long. Germline CDR1 SNHLY, CDR2 FYNNEI. Deletions cut 1 base from V and 2 bases from J, with 13 bases between. The CDR3 nucleotides are TGTGCCAGCAGTGAAGGGGGCAGGGCACTCACAGATACGCAGTATTTT. This codes for CASSEGGRALTDTQYF.

There are a few counts of this clonotype. The chain combines TRBV20-1 with TRBJ2-1, with D maybe TRBD2 (6 bases). Between the trimmed V and J ends, which lost 6 bases and 9 bases, there was a span of 12 bases. The length of the CDR3 is 11 residues. Germline V gene sequence: CDR1 DFQATT, CDR2 SNEGSKA (reference sequence). The CDR3 DNA follows: TGCAGTGCCAGCCTAGCGACTGAGCAGTTCTTC. Its protein product is CSASLATEQFF.

To note about this clonotype: This may arise from a read error, as a much more abundant clone is one base away. V and J are TRBV20-1 and TRBJ2-7, with TRBD1 identical over 7 bases. Germline V gene sequence: CDR1 DFQATT, CDR2 SNEGSKA (reference sequence). After removal of 6 bases from V and 1 base from J, the junction contained 3 bases not matched to a gene. CDR3 length: 12 residues. The CDR3 sequence is CSALDRSYEQYF. The CDR3 DNA sequence: TGCAGTGCCCTGGACAGGTCCTACGAGCAGTACTTC.

The chain has TRBV2 and TRBJ2-1; D not resolved. The CDR3 runs to 14 residues. Germline CDR1 reads SNHLY; CDR2 reads FYNNEI. With 0 bases removed from V and 5 bases from J, the gap between germline ends came to 8 bases. This CDR3 is CASSEALMDNEQFF. CDR3 sequence (DNA): TGTGCCAGCAGTGAAGCGCTGATGGACAATGAGCAGTTCTTC.

The gene calls are TRBV20-1 and TRBJ1-2; 12 bases map to TRBD1. The V gene's germline CDR1 is DFQATT and CDR2 SNEGSKA (reference sequence). This CDR3 is 16 amino acids long. V was clipped by 6 bases and J by 2 bases; unmatched bases: 10. The CDR3 DNA reads TGCAGTGCACCGGGACAGGGGGCGTCCATAAACTATGGCTACACCTTC. It encodes CSAPGQGASINYGYTF.

Points on this clonotype: Being one base from a much bigger clone, this may be a read error. The J gene is TRBJ2-1, the V gene TRBV7-2; the D gene is possibly TRBD2 (6 bases). Trimming took off 4 bases at V and 6 bases at J, with 7 bases between the two ends. From germline, CDR1 is SGHTA and CDR2 FQGNSA. CDR3 length: 12 residues. The CDR3 bases are TGTGCCAGCAGCTGGGACTTCAATGAGCAGTTCTTC. This sequence encodes CASSWDFNEQFF.

This chain uses TRBV20-1 with TRBJ2-1; 12 nucleotides line up with TRBD2. This CDR3 has 15 residues. The germline gives CDR1 DFQATT, CDR2 SNEGSKA (reference sequence). V dropped 4 bases and J dropped 3; count of bases not matched to a gene: 4. The CDR3 region has the DNA TGCAGTGCTACCCTAGCGGGAGGGGACTACAATGAGCAGTTCTTC. Translated, it gives CSATLAGGDYNEQFF.

The chain has TRBV30 and TRBJ2-7, with 9 nucleotides matching TRBD1. With V trimmed by 0 bases and J by 4 bases, 7 bases remained unmatched. The CDR3 extends over 15 amino acids. Germline lookup yields CDR1 GTSNPN and CDR2 SVGIG (reference sequence). Here the CDR3 reads CAWSVATGGGYEQYF. The CDR3 nucleotides are TGTGCCTGGAGTGTCGCCACAGGGGGCGGGTACGAGCAGTACTTC.

This clonotype was recorded a few times. V is TRBV27 and J is TRBJ1-6; D unclear. CDR1 is MNHEY, CDR2 SMNVEV, per germline (reference sequence). V was trimmed by 2 bases and J by 0 bases, leaving 8 bases between them. The CDR3 extends over 16 amino acids. CDR3 bases: TGTGCCAGCAGTTTAGTCTGGGGCTCCTATAATTCACCCCTCCACTTT. It specifies CASSLVWGSYNSPLHF.

This CDR3 reads CASSLRLALSTDTQYF. The CDR3 nucleotides read TGTGCCAGCAGCCTCCGCCTAGCGCTCAGCACAGATACGCAGTATTTT. This chain links TRBV5-4 with TRBJ2-3; TRBD2 is a possible D gene (6 bases). In germline, CDR1 is SGHNT, CDR2 YYREEE (reference sequence). The V and J ends lost 4 bases and 0 bases respectively, with 15 bases between them. The CDR3 covers 16 residues.

The chain links TRBV6-1 to TRBJ1-5, with D possibly matching TRBD1 (5 bases). Germline CDR1 reads MNHNS; CDR2 reads SASEGT. The CDR3 sequence is 17 residues long. V lost 6 bases to trimming and J lost 4 bases, with 22 bases between them. The CDR3 is CASRKLGVRWNNQPQHF. CDR3 DNA sequence: TGTGCCAGCAGGAAACTGGGGGTCCGGTGGAATAATCAGCCCCAGCATTTT.

There are many counts of this clonotype. The chain combines TRBV29-1 with TRBJ2-7; possible D gene TRBD1, 6 bases. V dropped 4 bases and J dropped 1 base, with 11 bases sitting between them. The CDR3 spans 13 residues. The germline V gene has CDR1 SQVTM and CDR2 ANQGSEA. CDR3: CSVGKGESYEQYF. The CDR3, as DNA: TGCAGCGTTGGGAAGGGGGAATCCTACGAGCAGTACTTC.

This clonotype came up a few times. The chain uses TRBV24-1 and TRBJ2-2; the D is unclear. Germline CDR1 reads KGHDR; CDR2 reads SFDVKD. V was cut by 6 bases and J by 0 bases, with 4 bases left in between. The CDR3 covers 13 residues. The CDR3 loop is CATSYANTGELFF. The CDR3 DNA reads TGTGCCACCAGTTACGCGAACACCGGGGAGCTGTTTTTT.

As concerns this clonotype: The junction and the germline gene differ at one end; a read error may be behind it. The J gene is TRBJ2-2, the V gene TRBV7-2, with 8 bases identical to TRBD1. From germline, CDR1 is SGHTA and CDR2 FQGNSA. This CDR3 comprises 17 residues. The CDR3 is CDSSLGVRGPNTGELFF. As DNA, the CDR3 is TGTGACAGCAGCTTAGGAGTCAGGGGGCCGAACACCGGGGAGCTGTTTTTT.

In this sample, this clonotype turned up a few times. The chain uses TRBV6-5 and TRBJ2-7, with D unresolved. The CDR3 loop spans 15 amino acids. CDR1 and CDR2 (germline): MNHEY, SVGAGI. V was cut by 2 bases and J by 3 bases, with 14 bases left in between. CDR3 loop: CASSYTLQFSYEQYF. The DNA for the CDR3 is TGTGCCAGCAGTTACACCCTTCAGTTCAGCTACGAGCAGTACTTC.